These 16 T cell receptor beta chains were all obtained from the same sample, sequenced in a study of Ad26.COV2.S vaccination and SARS-CoV-2 variants (dated by TCRdb to the early 2020s). The treatment or condition label for this specimen denotes: 15 to 20 received Ad26.COV2.S at low or high dose, single or two shots; roughly 5 received placebo; per-sample allocation not given. For vaccine and placebo recipients, the sequenced repertoires came from samples collected on day 63 after the first injection. The library was produced with the immunoSEQ multiplex PCR assay. Held by TCRdb, this immuneACCESS table contains in-frame sequences only and omits some clones. Under half of the omission traces to an unresolved V gene where checked; the cause of the rest is unknown. The sample profile shows about 370,000 clones; about nine tenths of them were found once. Under 4% of the sample lies in the top ten. The input for sequencing was peripheral blood, taken in a trial of Ad26.COV2.S vaccine versus placebo. These receptors came from a person between 18 and 59 years old who received the Ad26.COV2.S COVID-19 vaccine or a placebo.

This sequence joins TRBV5-4 and TRBJ1-2, with D hard to call. Germline V gene lookup returns CDR1 SGHNT and CDR2 YYREEE (reference sequence). This CDR3 is built from 13 residues. The germline V and J ends were trimmed by 0 bases and 4 bases, with 7 bases remaining between them. For the CDR3, the DNA is TGTGCCAGCAGCTTGGCAGGAATCTATGGCTACACCTTC. Amino acids: CASSLAGIYGYTF.

The genes are TRBV5-1 and TRBJ2-5; no reliable D call. V shed 5 bases and J shed 5 bases, with 13 bases lying between them. Germline V gene data show CDR1 as SGHRS and CDR2 as YFSETQ. The CDR3 length is 13 residues. CDR3 region: CASSGEMGETQYF. The CDR3 DNA reads as TGCGCCAGCAGTGGCGAAATGGGTGAGACCCAGTACTTC.

This chain links TRBV7-2 with TRBJ2-3; 8 nucleotides line up with TRBD2. This CDR3 is built from 16 residues. The germline V gene encodes CDR1 SGHTA and CDR2 FQGNSA. With V trimmed by 5 bases and J by 1 base, 8 bases remained unmatched. CDR3 DNA: TGTGCCAGCAGCCACGATTATAGCGGGGGCACAGATACGCAGTATTTT. Translated: CASSHDYSGGTDTQYF.

The table lists this clone with a count of one. The genes are TRBV6-5 and TRBJ1-6, with D hard to call. V shed 2 bases and J shed 4 bases, with 9 bases lying between them. The CDR3 contains 15 residues. CDR1 and CDR2 from the germline V gene are MNHEY and SVGAGI. CDR3 region: CASSYSLGYNSPLHF. CDR3 bases: TGTGCCAGCAGTTACAGTCTGGGATATAATTCACCCCTCCACTTT.

The chain has TRBV7-9 and TRBJ1-1; no clear D. Germline-derived CDR1 and CDR2 are SEHNR and FQNEAQ (reference sequence). V was clipped by 1 base and J by 6 bases, with 9 bases between them. The CDR3 covers 13 residues. The DNA of the CDR3 is TGTGCCAGCAGCTTAGAAGTTGGGCCTGAAGCTTTCTTT. Translating it yields CASSLEVGPEAFF.

The V and J genes are TRBV10-3 and TRBJ1-2; no firm D call. Trimming stripped 8 bases from V and 3 bases from J, with 13 bases between. The CDR3 runs 13 residues. CDR1 and CDR2 from the germline V gene are ENHRY and SYGVKD. In nucleotides, the CDR3 is TGTGCCATCTCACCCGGGGAGGACTATGGCTACACCTTC. This sequence encodes CAISPGEDYGYTF.

The genes are TRBV27 and TRBJ2-3; the D gene is possibly TRBD1 (5 bases). Germline CDR1 is MNHEY and CDR2 is SMNVEV (reference sequence). Deletions cut 1 base from V and 0 bases from J, with 11 bases between. The CDR3 runs to 16 residues. Here the CDR3 DNA reads TGTGCCAGCAGTTTATTGGCAGGGCTTAGCACAGATACGCAGTATTTT. Its protein is CASSLLAGLSTDTQYF.

The J gene is TRBJ1-5, the V gene TRBV3-1 (or the pseudogene TRBV3-2); D is undetermined. V lost 2 bases and J lost 5, with 16 bases in between. Germline CDR1 and CDR2: LGHDT and YNNKEL (reference sequence). The CDR3 has 16 residues. The CDR3 loop is CASSQNAAKGDQPQHF. The CDR3 nucleotides are TGTGCCAGCAGCCAAAACGCAGCGAAGGGAGATCAGCCCCAGCATTTT.

The rearrangement links TRBV6-1 to TRBJ2-1; D is undetermined. Trimming pared 5 bases from V and 7 bases from J, leaving 6 bases between. The V gene's germline CDR1 is MNHNS and CDR2 SASEGT. The CDR3 spans 11 residues. The CDR3 coding sequence is TGTGCCAGCAGTTTTGGGAATGAGCAGTTCTTC. Translating it yields CASSFGNEQFF.

The chain employs TRBV6-5 and TRBJ1-6, with D possibly being TRBD1 (5 bases). The V end was cut by 2 bases, the J end by 8 bases, with 10 bases between. The CDR3 sequence is 14 residues long. Looked up from germline, CDR1 is MNHEY and CDR2 is SVGAGI. DNA of the CDR3: TGTGCCAGCAGTTACGGGGGATTCGATTCACCCCTCCACTTT. This sequence encodes CASSYGGFDSPLHF.

This clone turned up a few times. This rearrangement joins TRBV3-1 (or the pseudogene TRBV3-2) to TRBJ2-7, with 7 bases lining up with TRBD1. Germline V gene data show CDR1 as LGHDT and CDR2 as YNNKEL (reference sequence). The CDR3 contains 15 residues. The trim removed 4 bases at V and 2 bases at J, leaving 8 bases unmatched. The CDR3 DNA sequence: TGTGCCAGCAGCCTGCCGGACAGGCGGACCTACGAGCAGTACTTC. Translated, it gives CASSLPDRRTYEQYF.

V is TRBV6-2 or TRBV6-3 and J is TRBJ1-2; maybe TRBD1 (5 bases). The length of the CDR3 is 14 residues. V was clipped by 4 bases and J by 6 bases, with 15 bases between them. Germline V gives CDR1 MNHEY, CDR2 SVGEGT. The CDR3 region is CASSFRDGWNGYTF. CDR3 nucleotides: TGTGCCAGCAGTTTCAGGGACGGATGGAATGGCTACACCTTC.

The chain is built from TRBV9 and TRBJ2-7; the D is unclear. The V end lost 3 bases, the J end lost 2 bases, and 6 bases lay between the germline ends. Germline V gene data show CDR1 as SGDLS and CDR2 as YYNGEE. The CDR3 is 12 amino acids. The CDR3 reads CASSGSTYEQYF. CDR3 coding DNA: TGTGCCAGCAGCGGATCAACCTACGAGCAGTACTTC.

This clone was seen just once. V and J are TRBV12-3 or TRBV12-4 and TRBJ1-1, with 10 bases that match TRBD1. The V and J ends lost 10 bases and 4 bases, in that order; junction bases with no gene match: 6. The CDR3 has 13 residues. The CDR3 region is CATKTGGFTEAFF. CDR3 bases: TGTGCCACCAAGACAGGGGGCTTCACTGAAGCTTTCTTT.

This clone came up once. This chain connects TRBV6-5 to TRBJ2-3, with D uncertain. Germline CDR1 and CDR2: MNHEY and SVGAGI. The CDR3 totals 14 residues. V dropped 7 bases and J dropped 4 bases, with 15 bases sitting between them. CDR3 in amino acids: CASIGLGYPDTQYF. CDR3 nucleotide sequence: TGTGCCAGCATCGGTTTGGGTTATCCAGATACGCAGTATTTT.

This clone was counted at least ten times. CDR3 nucleotide sequence: TGTGCCAGCAGTGACTCGAGCGGGGGGGCAGATACGCAGTATTTT. Amino acids: CASSDSSGGADTQYF. This chain connects TRBV6-4 to TRBJ2-3; 10 bases are shared with TRBD2. Per the germline V gene, CDR1 is MRHNA and CDR2 is SNTAGT. There are 15 residues in the CDR3. V dropped 0 bases and J dropped 4; count of bases not matched to a gene: 1.